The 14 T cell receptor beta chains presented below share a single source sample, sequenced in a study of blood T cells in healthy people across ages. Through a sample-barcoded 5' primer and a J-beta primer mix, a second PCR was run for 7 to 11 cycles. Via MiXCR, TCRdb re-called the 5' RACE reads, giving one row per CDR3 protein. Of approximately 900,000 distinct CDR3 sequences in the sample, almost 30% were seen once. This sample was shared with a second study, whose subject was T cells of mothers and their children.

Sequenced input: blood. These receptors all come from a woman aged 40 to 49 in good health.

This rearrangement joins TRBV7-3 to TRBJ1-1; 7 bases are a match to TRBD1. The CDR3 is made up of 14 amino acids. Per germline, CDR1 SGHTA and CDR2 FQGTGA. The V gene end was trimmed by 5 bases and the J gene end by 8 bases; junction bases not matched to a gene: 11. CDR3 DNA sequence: TGTGCCAGCAGCGCGCGCGGACAGGCCTCGGAAGCTTTCTTT. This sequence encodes CASSARGQASEAFF.

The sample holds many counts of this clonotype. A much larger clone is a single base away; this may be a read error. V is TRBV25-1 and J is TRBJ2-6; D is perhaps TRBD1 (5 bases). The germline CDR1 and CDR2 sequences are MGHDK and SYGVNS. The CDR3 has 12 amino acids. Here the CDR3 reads CASSPGANVRTF. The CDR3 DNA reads TGTGCCAGCAGCCCTGGGGCCAACGTCCGGACTTTC.

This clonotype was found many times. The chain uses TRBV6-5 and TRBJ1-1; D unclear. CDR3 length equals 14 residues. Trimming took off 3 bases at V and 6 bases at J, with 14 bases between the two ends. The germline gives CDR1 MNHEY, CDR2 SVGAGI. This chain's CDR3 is CASSYFGRSSEAFF. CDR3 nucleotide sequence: TGTGCCAGCAGTTATTTCGGCAGGAGCTCTGAAGCTTTCTTT.

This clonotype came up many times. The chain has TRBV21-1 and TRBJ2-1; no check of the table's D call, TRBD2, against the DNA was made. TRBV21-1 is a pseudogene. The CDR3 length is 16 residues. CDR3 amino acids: CASSGEESGGAGEQFF. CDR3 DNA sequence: TGTGCCAGCAGCGGGGAGGAGAGCGGGGGGGCGGGTGAGCAGTTCTTC.

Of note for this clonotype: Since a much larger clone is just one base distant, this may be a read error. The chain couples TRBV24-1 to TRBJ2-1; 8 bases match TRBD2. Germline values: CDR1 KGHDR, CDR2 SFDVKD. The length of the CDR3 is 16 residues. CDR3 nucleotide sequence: TGTGCCACCAGTGATTTAGGGCGGGGGGTCGGGAATGAGCTGTTCTTC. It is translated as CATSDLGRGVGNELFF.

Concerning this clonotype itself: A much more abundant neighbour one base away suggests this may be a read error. CDR3 bases: TGTGCCAGCAGCTCCGCCGGATCTTGGGGCTCCTACAATGAGCAGTACTTC. Protein sequence: CASSSAGSWGSYNEQYF. The chain uses TRBV12-3 or TRBV12-4 and TRBJ2-1; maybe TRBD1 (5 bases). The J call may be faulty, since TRBJ2-7 better matches the DNA end. The CDR3 has 17 residues.

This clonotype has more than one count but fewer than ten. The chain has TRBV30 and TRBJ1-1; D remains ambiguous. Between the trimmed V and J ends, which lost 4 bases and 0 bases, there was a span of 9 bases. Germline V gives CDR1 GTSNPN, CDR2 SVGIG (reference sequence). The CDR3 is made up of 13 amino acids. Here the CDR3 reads CAWKWGMNTEAFF. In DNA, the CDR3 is TGTGCCTGGAAGTGGGGAATGAACACTGAAGCTTTCTTT. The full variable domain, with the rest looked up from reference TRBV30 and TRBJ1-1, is SQTIHQWPATLVQPVGSPLSLECTVEGTSNPNLYWYRQAAGRGLQLLFYSVGIGQISSEVPQNLSASRPQDRQFILSSKKLLLSDSGFYLCAWKWGMNTEAFFGQGTRLTVV.

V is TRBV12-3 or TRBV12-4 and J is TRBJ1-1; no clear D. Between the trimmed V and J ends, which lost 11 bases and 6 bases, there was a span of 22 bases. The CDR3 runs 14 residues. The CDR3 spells CAGTLFRGRAEAFF. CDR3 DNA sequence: TGTGCCGGCACCCTATTTAGAGGTCGGGCTGAAGCTTTCTTT.

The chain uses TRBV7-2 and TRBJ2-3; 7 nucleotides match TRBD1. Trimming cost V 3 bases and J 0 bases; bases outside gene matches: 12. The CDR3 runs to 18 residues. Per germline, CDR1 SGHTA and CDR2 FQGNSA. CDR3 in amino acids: CASSLDFRDSSSTDTQYF. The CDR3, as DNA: TGTGCCAGCAGCTTGGACTTCCGGGACAGTTCTAGCACAGATACGCAGTATTTT.

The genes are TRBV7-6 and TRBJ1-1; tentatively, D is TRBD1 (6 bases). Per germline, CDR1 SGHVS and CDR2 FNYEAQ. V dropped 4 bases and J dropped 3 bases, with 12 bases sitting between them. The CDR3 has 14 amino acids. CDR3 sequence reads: CASSSGGADTEAFF. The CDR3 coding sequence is TGTGCCAGCAGCTCTGGGGGCGCGGACACTGAAGCTTTCTTT.

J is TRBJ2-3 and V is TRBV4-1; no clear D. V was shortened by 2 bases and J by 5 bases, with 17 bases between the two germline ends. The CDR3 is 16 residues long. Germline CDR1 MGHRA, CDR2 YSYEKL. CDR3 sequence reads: CASSQHGSGAVDTQYF. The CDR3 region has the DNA TGCGCCAGCAGCCAACACGGATCGGGCGCGGTAGATACGCAGTATTTT.

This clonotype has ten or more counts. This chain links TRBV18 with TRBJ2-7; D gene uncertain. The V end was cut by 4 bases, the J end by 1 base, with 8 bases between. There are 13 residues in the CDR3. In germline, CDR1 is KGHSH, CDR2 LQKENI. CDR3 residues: CASSLQMSYEQYF. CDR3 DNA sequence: TGTGCCAGCTCACTACAGATGTCCTACGAGCAGTACTTC.

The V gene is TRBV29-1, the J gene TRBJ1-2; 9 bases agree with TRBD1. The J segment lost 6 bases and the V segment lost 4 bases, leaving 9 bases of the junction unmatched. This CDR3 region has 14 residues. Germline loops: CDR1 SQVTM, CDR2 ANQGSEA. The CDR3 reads CSVAEGQGQNGYTF. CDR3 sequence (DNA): TGCAGCGTTGCGGAGGGACAGGGTCAGAATGGCTACACCTTC.

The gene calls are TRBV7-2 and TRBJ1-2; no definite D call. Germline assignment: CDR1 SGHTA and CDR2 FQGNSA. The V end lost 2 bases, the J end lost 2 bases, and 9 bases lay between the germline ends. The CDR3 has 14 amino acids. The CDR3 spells CASSLSNRNYGYTF. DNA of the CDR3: TGTGCCAGCAGCTTATCGAACAGAAACTATGGCTACACCTTC.